A single sample gave rise to the 30 T cell receptor beta chains below, sequenced in a study of Ad26.COV2.S vaccination and SARS-CoV-2 variants. The data were produced by immunoSEQ multiplex PCR, yet TCRdb's version contains in-frame clones alone and is incomplete. The repertoire includes roughly 460,000 clones, about 89% of them detected once, and over 1.5% sits in the top ten. As for treatment: approximately 18 received Ad26.COV2.S at low or high dose, single or two shots; about 5 received placebo; per-sample allocation not given. Specimen acquisition occurred on day 63 following the initial vaccine or placebo injection. This specimen consisted of peripheral blood, obtained in a trial of Ad26.COV2.S vaccine versus placebo. The receptors originated from a person aged 18-60 years who received the Ad26.COV2.S COVID-19 vaccine or a placebo.

This chain joins TRBV6-5 and TRBJ2-7; D unresolved. The CDR3 length is 14 residues. Germline V lookup: CDR1 MNHEY, CDR2 SVGAGI. V lost 0 bases, J lost 2 bases, and 8 bases lay in between. CDR3 coding DNA: TGTGCCAGCAGTTACTCTCATGACACCTACGAGCAGTACTTC. Protein: CASSYSHDTYEQYF.

V and J are TRBV5-6 and TRBJ1-1, with D uncertain. The CDR3 consists of 19 residues. V lost 4 bases, J lost 6 bases, and 31 bases lay in between. Germline CDR1 is SGHDT and CDR2 is YYEEEE. The CDR3 reads CASSRNTVAVDRRAAEAFF. The CDR3 DNA follows: TGTGCCAGCAGCCGGAATACGGTTGCAGTGGACCGCAGAGCGGCTGAAGCTTTCTTT.

This clone came up a few times. V gene TRBV15 combines with J gene TRBJ1-5; TRBD1 is a possible D gene (5 bases). V lost 3 bases and J 7 bases, leaving 13 bases between the germline ends. The CDR3 contains 14 residues. Germline CDR1 reads LNHNV; CDR2 reads YYDKDF (reference sequence). This CDR3 reads CATSRDGQWQPQHF. DNA of the CDR3: TGTGCCACCAGCAGGGACGGACAATGGCAGCCCCAGCATTTT. The whole variable domain, remainder taken from reference TRBV15 and TRBJ1-5, is DAMVIQNPRYQVTQFGKPVTLSCSQTLNHNVMYWYQQKSSQAPKLLFHYYDKDFNNEADTPDNFQSRRPNTSFCFLDIRSPGLGDTAMYLCATSRDGQWQPQHFGDGTRLSIL.

This clone was recorded only once. V and J are TRBV7-9 and TRBJ2-1, with 7 bases lining up with TRBD1. This CDR3 has 12 residues. In germline, CDR1 is SEHNR, CDR2 FQNEAQ (reference sequence). Trimming cost V 5 bases and J 15 bases; bases outside gene matches: 10. CDR3 protein: CASSDSGTVAFF. The CDR3 DNA reads TGTGCCAGCAGCGATTCCGGGACAGTGGCGTTCTTC.

CDR3 sequence (DNA): TGTGCCAGCAGCTCAGGGAAGACCTCCTACGAGCAGTACTTC. As protein: CASSSGKTSYEQYF. V and J are TRBV5-4 and TRBJ2-7, with D possibly TRBD1 on 5 matching bases. CDR1 is SGHNT and CDR2 is YYREEE in the germline V gene (reference sequence). V lost 3 bases, J lost 0 bases, and 10 bases lay in between. This CDR3 has 14 residues.

The rearrangement links TRBV5-8 to TRBJ1-5; D is ambiguous. V lost 4 bases to trimming and J lost 4 bases, with 18 bases between them. The germline gives CDR1 SGHTS, CDR2 YDEGEE. The CDR3 has 16 residues. In DNA form, the CDR3 reads TGTGCCAGCAGCGTGGGATACGGAGGGAGGAATCAGCCCCAGCATTTT. It specifies CASSVGYGGRNQPQHF.

The gene calls are TRBV10-1 and TRBJ1-6; D is ambiguous. This CDR3 is 12 amino acids long. The germline CDR1 and CDR2 sequences are WNHNN and SYGVQD (reference sequence). Trimming removed 5 bases from V and 8 bases from J, with 7 bases in between. CDR3 sequence: CASSPHYSPLHF. The CDR3 DNA sequence: TGCGCCAGCAGTCCCCACTATTCACCCCTCCACTTT.

The chain recombines TRBV7-2 with TRBJ1-1, with D perhaps TRBD1 (5 bases). The CDR3 is 14 residues long. Germline CDR1 SGHTA, CDR2 FQGNSA. V lost 2 bases to trimming and J lost 5 bases, with 12 bases between them. CDR3 sequence (DNA): TGTGCCAGCAGCTTATATACGGGGCTGACTGAAGCTTTCTTT. Protein: CASSLYTGLTEAFF.

The chain employs TRBV5-3 and TRBJ1-5, with D uncertain. TRBV5-3 is reported as an ORF; its role is uncertain. V dropped 4 bases and J dropped 3 bases, with 20 bases sitting between them. CDR3 length equals 17 residues. The CDR3 loop is CARSPEGIMGSNQPQHF. The CDR3 nucleotides read TGTGCCAGAAGCCCCGAAGGGATAATGGGTTCCAATCAGCCCCAGCATTTT.

V usage is TRBV18 and J usage is TRBJ2-5; D might be TRBD2 (7 bases). Germline V gene data show CDR1 as KGHSH and CDR2 as LQKENI. Trimming removed 6 bases from V and 5 bases from J, with 16 bases in between. This CDR3 has 14 amino acids. DNA of the CDR3: TGTGCCAGCTCTCGGGGGGCCTTGGGGGAGACCCAGTACTTC. It specifies CASSRGALGETQYF.

The chain joins TRBV7-9 to TRBJ2-6; D uncertain. The V end was cut by 4 bases, the J end by 5 bases, with 9 bases between. The CDR3 runs to 14 residues. CDR1 SEHNR and CDR2 FQNEAQ come from the germline V gene (reference sequence). Written as DNA, the CDR3 is TGTGCCAGCAGCTCCGACCGTAGGGCCAACGTCCTGACTTTC. Encoded protein: CASSSDRRANVLTF.

The chain uses TRBV19 and TRBJ2-7; D is undetermined. Trimming stripped 5 bases from V and 3 bases from J, with 14 bases between. Germline CDR1 and CDR2: LNHDA and SQIVND (reference sequence). This CDR3 is built from 14 residues. CDR3: CASSDRYQGYEQYF. Written as DNA, the CDR3 is TGTGCCAGTAGTGACCGGTATCAAGGCTACGAGCAGTACTTC. Full variable domain (missing parts from reference TRBV19 and TRBJ2-7): DGGITQSPKYLFRKEGQNVTLSCEQNLNHDAMYWYRQDPGQGLRLIYYSQIVNDFQKGDIAEGYSVSREKKESFPLTVTSAQKNPTAFYLCASSDRYQGYEQYFGPGTRLTVT.

This clone was counted a single time. V and J are TRBV6-1 and TRBJ2-7, with a possible D match to TRBD2 (6 bases). V gave up 0 bases and J gave up 3 bases, with 12 bases separating them. CDR1 MNHNS and CDR2 SASEGT come from the germline V gene. This CDR3 is 15 amino acids long. This CDR3 reads CASSEAAGSGYEQYF. The CDR3 nucleotides are TGTGCCAGCAGTGAAGCTGCGGGGTCAGGCTACGAGCAGTACTTC.

J is TRBJ2-7 and V is TRBV7-8; D possibly corresponds to TRBD1 (6 bases). The CDR3 sequence is 15 residues long. V lost 5 bases and J lost 1, with 15 bases in between. In germline, CDR1 is SGHVS, CDR2 FQNEAQ. CDR3 bases: TGTGCCAGCAGCAAACGGACAGTTCCTTCCTACGAGCAGTACTTC. Translating it yields CASSKRTVPSYEQYF.

V usage is TRBV5-4 and J usage is TRBJ2-3; D may correspond to TRBD1 or TRBD2 (6 bases each). In germline, CDR1 is SGHNT, CDR2 YYREEE (reference sequence). This CDR3 is built from 16 residues. The germline V and J ends were trimmed by 4 bases and 4 bases, with 19 bases remaining between them. DNA for the CDR3: TGTGCCAGCAGCCCACGAGCGGGTGAGGGGGCAGATACGCAGTATTTT. Protein product: CASSPRAGEGADTQYF. Based on the CDR3 plus reference TRBV5-4 and TRBJ2-3, the full variable domain is ETGVTQSPTHLIKTRGQQVTLRCSSQSGHNTVSWYQQALGQGPQFIFQYYREEENGRGNFPPRFSGLQFPNYSSELNVNALELDDSALYLCASSPRAGEGADTQYFGPGTRLTVL.

J is TRBJ2-5 and V is TRBV6-5; D is uncertain. Looked up from germline, CDR1 is MNHEY and CDR2 is SVGAGI. V dropped 6 bases and J dropped 7 bases, with 12 bases sitting between them. CDR3 size: 12 residues. The CDR3 here is CASRHPTGTQYF. Written as DNA, the CDR3 is TGTGCCAGCAGGCACCCGACGGGGACCCAGTACTTC.

The V call is TRBV28, the J call TRBJ1-1; TRBD1 might be the D (6 bases). The V end was cut by 3 bases, the J end by 5 bases, with 13 bases between. The CDR3 loop spans 14 amino acids. Germline assignment: CDR1 MDHEN and CDR2 SYDVKM. CDR3 nucleotide sequence: TGTGCCAGCAGTTTCGCCCAAGGGGGGACTGAAGCTTTCTTT. Translating it yields CASSFAQGGTEAFF. Combining the CDR3 with reference TRBV28 and TRBJ1-1 gives the whole variable domain DVKVTQSSRYLVKRTGEKVFLECVQDMDHENMFWYRQDPGLGLRLIYFSYDVKMKEKGDIPEGYSVSREKKERFSLILESASTNQTSMYLCASSFAQGGTEAFFGQGTRLTVV.

The chain links TRBV2 to TRBJ2-7, with D perhaps matching TRBD1 (6 bases). CDR3 length equals 14 residues. From germline, CDR1 is SNHLY and CDR2 FYNNEI. V was clipped by 6 bases and J by 4 bases, with 16 bases between them. The CDR3 reads CASRTQGKGYEQYF. For the CDR3, the DNA is TGTGCCAGCAGAACGCAGGGGAAGGGTTACGAGCAGTACTTC.

V is TRBV7-6 and J is TRBJ2-1; 10 positions agree with TRBD2. This CDR3 spans 17 amino acids. The V and J ends lost 1 base and 9 bases, in that order; junction bases with no gene match: 12. Germline V gene lookup returns CDR1 SGHVS and CDR2 FNYEAQ. The CDR3 coding sequence is TGTGCCAGCAGCTTAGGAGTGAGTGAGCGGGAGGGCACTGAGCAGTTCTTC. It is translated as CASSLGVSEREGTEQFF.

V gene TRBV7-4 combines with J gene TRBJ1-1; no clear D gene. CDR1 is SGHVT, CDR2 SQSDAQ, per germline. V was trimmed by 5 bases and J by 6 bases, leaving 13 bases between them. The CDR3 runs 13 residues. The DNA for the CDR3 is TGTGCCAGCAGCCTATATGGGAGGGCTGAAGCTTTCTTT. This encodes CASSLYGRAEAFF.

The DNA of the CDR3 is TGTGCCAGCAGCAGAGGACAGGGGGATTCACCCCTCCACTTT. Its translation: CASSRGQGDSPLHF. The chain recombines TRBV3-1 (or the pseudogene TRBV3-2) with TRBJ1-6; TRBD1 agrees at 10 bases. CDR3 length: 14 residues. V gave up 5 bases and J gave up 8 bases; unmatched junction bases: 3. Germline-derived CDR1 and CDR2 are LGHDT and YNNKEL (reference sequence).

The chain recombines TRBV5-1 with TRBJ1-2; D gene unclear. Trimming stripped 0 bases from V and 7 bases from J, with 7 bases between. Germline lookup yields CDR1 SGHRS and CDR2 YFSETQ. The CDR3 sequence is 12 residues long. CDR3 sequence: CASSLERLGYTF. The CDR3 DNA reads as TGCGCCAGCAGCTTGGAGCGGCTTGGCTACACCTTC. Full variable domain (outside the CDR3, taken from reference TRBV5-1 and TRBJ1-2): KAGVTQTPRYLIKTRGQQVTLSCSPISGHRSVSWYQQTPGQGLQFLFEYFSETQRNKGNFPGRFSGRQFSNSRSEMNVSTLELGDSALYLCASSLERLGYTFGSGTRLTVV.

This sequence joins TRBV30 and TRBJ1-1; D call uncertain. Germline loops: CDR1 GTSNPN, CDR2 SVGIG (reference sequence). The CDR3 is 13 residues long. Trimming cost V 3 bases and J 0 bases, with 8 bases left between them. As DNA, the CDR3 is TGTGCCTGGAGGCTAAACTTGAACACTGAAGCTTTCTTT. Amino acid sequence: CAWRLNLNTEAFF.

J is TRBJ2-7 and V is TRBV5-6; D unresolved. Looked up from germline, CDR1 is SGHDT and CDR2 is YYEEEE. CDR3 length equals 13 residues. Trimming removed 0 bases from V and 3 bases from J, with 7 bases in between. Here the CDR3 DNA reads TGTGCCAGCAGCTTGGGGGTGGGCTACGAGCAGTACTTC. It is translated as CASSLGVGYEQYF.

The chain has TRBV11-2 and TRBJ2-7, with a weak D call TRBD2 (7 bases). Trimming stripped 1 base from V and 9 bases from J, with 19 bases between. The germline gives CDR1 SGHAT, CDR2 FQNNGV. The CDR3 spans 15 residues. The CDR3 nucleotides read TGTGCCAGCAGCTTAGCGGGAGGACAGTCCTCCGGGCAGTACTTC. Protein sequence: CASSLAGGQSSGQYF.

The rearrangement joins TRBV15 to TRBJ2-2; 7 bases line up with TRBD1. Germline loops: CDR1 LNHNV, CDR2 YYDKDF (reference sequence). The CDR3 runs 15 residues. V lost 4 bases to trimming and J lost 0 bases; unmatched junction nucleotides: 2. The CDR3 spells CATSTDRANTGELFF. The DNA for the CDR3 is TGTGCCACCAGCACCGACAGGGCGAACACCGGGGAGCTGTTTTTT.

This chain links TRBV5-1 with TRBJ2-6; the match to TRBD2 covers 10 bases. Unmatched junction bases numbered 8, after V lost 4 bases and J lost 1 base. Germline CDR1 and CDR2: SGHRS and YFSETQ. The CDR3 length is 18 residues. CDR3 DNA sequence: TGCGCCAGCAGCCCGGGACTAGCGAAGGATTCTGGGGCCAACGTCCTGACTTTC. It translates to CASSPGLAKDSGANVLTF.

This clone turned up a few times. The rearrangement links TRBV7-9 to TRBJ2-3; 14 bases align to TRBD2. The V segment lost 5 bases and the J segment 3 bases; nucleotides outside the gene matches: 4. The length of the CDR3 is 16 residues. CDR1 is SEHNR and CDR2 is FQNEAQ in the germline V gene (reference sequence). CDR3: CASSLGTSGGTDTQYF. The CDR3 nucleotides are TGTGCCAGCAGCCTTGGGACTAGCGGGGGAACAGATACGCAGTATTTT.

The chain employs TRBV4-1 and TRBJ1-5; D is ambiguous. The CDR3 loop spans 16 amino acids. Germline V CDR1 and CDR2: MGHRA, YSYEKL. Trimming removed 1 base at V and 1 base at J, with 11 bases between. The CDR3: CASSQVGVKSNQPQHF. In nucleotides, the CDR3 is TGCGCCAGCAGCCAAGTCGGGGTAAAAAGCAATCAGCCCCAGCATTTT.

V is TRBV5-1 and J is TRBJ2-1; 10 positions agree with TRBD2. CDR3 length: 15 amino acids. The germline V gene has CDR1 SGHRS and CDR2 YFSETQ. After removal of 4 bases from V and 7 bases from J, the junction contained 8 bases not matched to a gene. As DNA, the CDR3 is TGCGCCAGCAGCGGTGGAGCGGGAGGGCCAAATGAGCAGTTCTTC. Its protein is CASSGGAGGPNEQFF.